The clone carrying this T cell receptor (beta chain) was counted a few times. Its cognate antigen is unknown. The CDR3 has 15 amino acids. Germline loops: CDR1 DFQATT, CDR2 SNEGSKA (reference sequence). The V gene lost 7 bases and the J gene lost 5 bases, with 21 bases spanning the gap. The data originate from a study of CD8 T cells in ankylosing spondylitis. Regarding the study as a whole: The authors reported significant enrichment of disease-linked clones in matched ankylosing spondylitis synovial fluid. Within ankylosing spondylitis blood, a TCR beta motif made up of fewer than ten highly homologous variants appeared to be characteristic.

Scientists made TCR beta libraries using quantitative 5'-RACE with molecular barcodes. TCRdb re-derived calls from the 5' RACE reads in MiXCR, one entry per CDR3 protein. The repertoire has fewer than 650,000 distinct CDR3 sequences, about an eighth of them found once; the top ten carry about 6.5%. The source material was blood, either unsorted or a sorted T cell fraction (not recorded which). The TCR comes from a male donor with ankylosing spondylitis. The chain has TRBV20-1 and TRBJ2-1; the D gene is possibly TRBD2 (6 bases). DNA of the CDR3: TGCAGTGTCAATAGCGGCCTTAGGGCCAACAATGAGCAGTTCTTC. This gives the protein CSVNSGLRANNEQFF.